The next 24 T cell receptor beta chains were all read from a single sample in a study of T cell responses to AZD1222 COVID-19 vaccine. Clones were read by immunoSEQ multiplex PCR, and TCRdb kept only the in-frame ones, dropping some. The table lists 150,000 to 200,000 clones, roughly nine tenths of them singletons. The sequencing here drew on peripheral blood, taken 28 days after the second AZD1222 dose. These receptors all come from an adult who received the AZD1222 COVID-19 vaccine.

Worth noting for this clone: The same CDR3 also results from other DNA sequences found in this sample. The chain recombines TRBV5-1 with TRBJ2-7; 7 nucleotides align to TRBD2. The CDR3 is 15 residues long. CDR1 is SGHRS and CDR2 is YFSETQ in the germline V gene. Trimming cost V 2 bases and J 4 bases; bases outside gene matches: 9. CDR3 amino acids: CASSLATSLPYEQYF. The DNA of the CDR3 is TGCGCCAGCAGCTTAGCGACTAGCCTCCCGTACGAGCAGTACTTC.

The V call is TRBV18, the J call TRBJ2-1, with D perhaps TRBD1 or TRBD2 (7 bases each). CDR3 size: 14 residues. The germline V gene has CDR1 KGHSH and CDR2 LQKENI. Trimming left V 5 bases short and J 8 bases short, with 16 bases between. The CDR3 nucleotides are TGTGCCAGCTCAGTATCCCAGGGGGGGTATGAGCAGTTCTTC. Protein product: CASSVSQGGYEQFF.

This chain connects TRBV9 to TRBJ1-1; D is ambiguous. V was trimmed by 4 bases and J by 1 base, leaving 8 bases between them. CDR1 is SGDLS, CDR2 YYNGEE, per germline. CDR3 size: 13 residues. DNA of the CDR3: TGTGCCAGCAGCCCCACGAGGAACACTGAAGCTTTCTTT. This encodes CASSPTRNTEAFF.

DNA of the CDR3: TGCAGTGCTAGTGTAAGGGGCGTGAACACTGAAGCTTTCTTT. Translated, it gives CSASVRGVNTEAFF. The chain has TRBV20-1 and TRBJ1-1, with D maybe TRBD1 (5 bases). V lost 3 bases and J 0 bases, leaving 11 bases between the germline ends. Germline loops: CDR1 DFQATT, CDR2 SNEGSKA (reference sequence). The CDR3 totals 14 residues.

The V gene is TRBV28, the J gene TRBJ1-2, with 7 bases fitting TRBD1. Per the germline V gene, CDR1 is MDHEN and CDR2 is SYDVKM. This CDR3 has 14 residues. Germline trimming cut 7 bases from V and 1 base from J; bases unmatched to any gene: 6. CDR3 DNA sequence: TGTGCCAGCATTAAGGGGGCGCTTAACTATGGCTACACCTTC. This translates into CASIKGALNYGYTF.

This chain links TRBV28 with TRBJ1-5; D gene uncertain. The CDR3 loop spans 12 amino acids. CDR1 and CDR2 from the germline V gene are MDHEN and SYDVKM. V was cut by 6 bases and J by 10 bases, with 13 bases left in between. The CDR3 nucleotides are TGTGCCAGCAGGGGGAGGTTTCCACCCCAGCATTTT. It codes for CASRGRFPPQHF.

This sequence joins TRBV5-4 and TRBJ1-3; D ambiguous. V was pared by 3 bases and J by 2 bases, with 6 bases between. CDR1 SGHNT and CDR2 YYREEE come from the germline V gene (reference sequence). The CDR3 runs 13 residues. CDR3 sequence (DNA): TGTGCCAGCAGCTCAAGGGCTGGAAACACCATATATTTT. Translating gives CASSSRAGNTIYF.

The chain uses TRBV18 and TRBJ2-1; TRBD2 aligns across 8 bases. Trimming cost V 5 bases and J 6 bases; bases outside gene matches: 3. The CDR3 is 13 residues long. The germline V gene has CDR1 KGHSH and CDR2 LQKENI. CDR3 DNA sequence: TGTGCCAGCTCATCGCGGGAGGTCAATGAGCAGTTCTTC. Protein sequence: CASSSREVNEQFF.

The J gene is TRBJ2-3, the V gene TRBV3-1 (or the pseudogene TRBV3-2); TRBD2 agrees at 11 bases. The CDR3 covers 18 residues. Germline CDR1 LGHDT, CDR2 YNNKEL (reference sequence). With V trimmed by 0 bases and J by 2 bases, 7 bases remained unmatched. The CDR3 DNA reads as TGTGCCAGCAGCCAAGAGGACCCACTAGCGGGAGACACAGATACGCAGTATTTT. This codes for CASSQEDPLAGDTDTQYF.

The chain has TRBV5-1 and TRBJ2-7; either TRBD1 or TRBD2 may fit D (5 bases each). Germline loops: CDR1 SGHRS, CDR2 YFSETQ. V lost 8 bases to trimming and J lost 5 bases, with 23 bases between them. This CDR3 is 15 amino acids long. The CDR3 region has the DNA TGCGCCAGGCTTTATCGGGGCAGCGAGTTGGACGAGCAGTACTTC. This encodes CARLYRGSELDEQYF.

The chain employs TRBV7-3 and TRBJ2-2; weak D call: TRBD2 (6 bases). V was trimmed by 4 bases and J by 4 bases, leaving 19 bases between them. The CDR3 covers 17 residues. Germline CDR1 reads SGHTA; CDR2 reads FQGTGA. Written as DNA, the CDR3 is TGTGCCAGCAGCTCCTACCCGGGACTCCGGGGCACCGGGGAGCTGTTTTTT. Protein product: CASSSYPGLRGTGELFF. The full variable domain, completed using reference TRBV7-3 and TRBJ2-2, is GAGVSQTPSNKVTEKGKYVELRCDPISGHTALYWYRQSLGQGPEFLIYFQGTGAADDSGLPNDRFFAVRPEGSVSTLKIQRTERGDSAVYLCASSSYPGLRGTGELFFGEGSRLTVL.

This chain links TRBV6-5 with TRBJ2-7, with 8 bases lining up with TRBD2. V lost 5 bases, J lost 4 bases, and 10 bases stayed unmatched. The CDR3 loop spans 15 amino acids. Germline assignment: CDR1 MNHEY and CDR2 SVGAGI. The CDR3 nucleotides read TGTGCCAGCAGTCCCTCGGGAGGGATCGTTTACGAGCAGTACTTC. Its translation: CASSPSGGIVYEQYF.

This clone was recorded only once. The chain combines TRBV7-6 with TRBJ2-2; D may be TRBD1 (6 bases). The CDR3 extends over 14 amino acids. Germline assignment: CDR1 SGHVS and CDR2 FNYEAQ. V lost 2 bases and J 4 bases, leaving 8 bases between the germline ends. CDR3 coding DNA: TGTGCCAGCAGCTTAACCAGGGGCACCGGGGAGCTGTTTTTT. Amino acid sequence: CASSLTRGTGELFF.

The chain couples TRBV21-1 to TRBJ1-2. TRBV21-1 is a pseudogene segment. The CDR3 contains 13 residues. The CDR3 sequence is CARMDGINYGYTF. CDR3 bases: TGTGCCAGGATGGACGGAATTAACTATGGCTACACCTTC.

The CDR3 region is CASSQEIRPSLGNYGYTF. CDR3 nucleotides: TGTGCCAGCAGCCAAGAGATCAGGCCAAGCCTCGGAAACTATGGCTACACCTTC. The rearrangement links TRBV3-1 (or the pseudogene TRBV3-2) to TRBJ1-2; D is unclear. The V end was cut by 0 bases, the J end by 2 bases, with 19 bases between. Per germline, CDR1 LGHDT and CDR2 YNNKEL (reference sequence). The CDR3 is made up of 18 amino acids.

This clone was detected once. The chain is built from TRBV19 and TRBJ2-7; 7 nucleotides match TRBD2. CDR1 and CDR2 from the germline V gene are LNHDA and SQIVND (reference sequence). The CDR3 is 13 residues long. The CDR3 is CATDGGSGHEQYF. The DNA for the CDR3 is TGTGCGACGGATGGCGGGAGTGGCCACGAGCAGTACTTC. Based on the CDR3 plus reference TRBV19 and TRBJ2-7, the full variable domain is DGGITQSPKYLFRKEGQNVTLSCEQNLNHDAMYWYRQDPGQGLRLIYYSQIVNDFQKGDIAEGYSVSREKKESFPLTVTSAQKNPTAFYLCATDGGSGHEQYFGPGTRLTVT.

V usage is TRBV29-1 and J usage is TRBJ2-7; D is ambiguous. Germline-derived CDR1 and CDR2 are SQVTM and ANQGSEA. CDR3 length equals 13 residues. The V end was cut by 3 bases, the J end by 1 base, with 10 bases between. The CDR3 is CSVDGAASYEQYF. The CDR3 DNA follows: TGCAGCGTTGATGGTGCGGCTTCCTACGAGCAGTACTTC.

The rearrangement joins TRBV2 to TRBJ2-3; D is ambiguous. The CDR3 runs 12 residues. CDR1 SNHLY and CDR2 FYNNEI come from the germline V gene. Trimming removed 5 bases from V and 1 base from J, with 4 bases in between. This chain's CDR3 is CASSKRTDTQYF. The CDR3 nucleotides read TGTGCCAGCAGTAAACGCACAGATACGCAGTATTTT.

This rearrangement joins TRBV9 to TRBJ2-1; D is uncertain. V was shortened by 7 bases and J by 5 bases, with 16 bases between the two germline ends. CDR3 length: 14 amino acids. The V gene's germline CDR1 is SGDLS and CDR2 YYNGEE. CDR3 amino acids: CASGEASGDNEQFF. The CDR3 bases are TGTGCCAGCGGAGAGGCTAGTGGGGACAATGAGCAGTTCTTC.

The rearrangement links TRBV6-2 or TRBV6-3 to TRBJ2-7, with a tentative D call TRBD2 (5 bases). This CDR3 region has 13 residues. V dropped 5 bases and J dropped 11 bases, with 19 bases sitting between them. Germline-derived CDR1 and CDR2 are MNHEY and SVGEGT. The CDR3 coding sequence is TGTGCCAGCAGTCCACCGGACTCCCCGACGGAGTACTTC. Translation gives CASSPPDSPTEYF.

This chain uses TRBV7-3 with TRBJ2-3; D might be TRBD1 (5 bases). Deletions cut 2 bases from V and 6 bases from J, with 12 bases between. This CDR3 has 14 amino acids. Germline V gives CDR1 SGHTA, CDR2 FQGTGA. The CDR3 spells CASSLLGVADTQYF. CDR3 nucleotide sequence: TGTGCCAGCAGCTTATTAGGGGTTGCGGATACGCAGTATTTT.

The chain employs TRBV28 and TRBJ2-2; 7 bases map to TRBD1. With V trimmed by 4 bases and J by 0 bases, 5 bases remained unmatched. Germline lookup yields CDR1 MDHEN and CDR2 SYDVKM. The CDR3 runs to 16 residues. The CDR3 region is CASSSLGQANTGELFF. The DNA for the CDR3 is TGTGCCAGCAGTTCACTAGGACAGGCGAACACCGGGGAGCTGTTTTTT. Full variable domain (remainder filled in from reference TRBV28 and TRBJ2-2): DVKVTQSSRYLVKRTGEKVFLECVQDMDHENMFWYRQDPGLGLRLIYFSYDVKMKEKGDIPEGYSVSREKKERFSLILESASTNQTSMYLCASSSLGQANTGELFFGEGSRLTVL.

This chain joins TRBV7-2 and TRBJ1-3, with D tentatively TRBD1 (5 bases). Germline V gives CDR1 SGHTA, CDR2 FQGNSA. The V gene lost 2 bases and the J gene lost 2 bases, with 13 bases spanning the gap. This CDR3 has 16 residues. CDR3 bases: TGTGCCAGCAGCTTATCAGGGAATAGGGCTGGAAACACCATATATTTT. It translates to CASSLSGNRAGNTIYF.

The chain employs TRBV19 and TRBJ1-1, with D perhaps matching TRBD1 (5 bases). This CDR3 comprises 16 residues. Trimming cost V 6 bases and J 1 base, with 18 bases left between them. Germline loops: CDR1 LNHDA, CDR2 SQIVND (reference sequence). The DNA of the CDR3 is TGTGCCAGTAGCCACAGGTGGGGGGAATCGAACACTGAAGCTTTCTTT. Translation gives CASSHRWGESNTEAFF. Filled out from reference TRBV19 and TRBJ1-1, the complete variable domain reads DGGITQSPKYLFRKEGQNVTLSCEQNLNHDAMYWYRQDPGQGLRLIYYSQIVNDFQKGDIAEGYSVSREKKESFPLTVTSAQKNPTAFYLCASSHRWGESNTEAFFGQGTRLTVV.